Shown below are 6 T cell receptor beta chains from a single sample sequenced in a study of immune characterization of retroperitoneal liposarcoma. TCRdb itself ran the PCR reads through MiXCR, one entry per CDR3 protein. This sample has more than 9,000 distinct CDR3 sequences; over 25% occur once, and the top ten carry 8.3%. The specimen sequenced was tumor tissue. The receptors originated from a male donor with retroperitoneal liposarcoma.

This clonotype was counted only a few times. CDR3 residues: CASSLLSIGRQKSPLHF. CDR3 sequence (DNA): TGTGCCAGCAGTTTATTGTCCATAGGACGGCAAAAATCACCCCTCCACTTT. The chain combines TRBV27 with TRBJ1-6; D gene unclear. CDR1 and CDR2 (germline): MNHEY, SMNVEV (reference sequence). V dropped 1 base and J dropped 10 bases, with 20 bases sitting between them. The CDR3 consists of 17 residues.

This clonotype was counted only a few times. For the CDR3, the DNA is TGTGCCAGCAGTTTGGGCCTATATAGCGGGGGGGCCAATGAGCAGTACTTC. It yields the protein CASSLGLYSGGANEQYF. The chain couples TRBV12-3 or TRBV12-4 to TRBJ2-1; 11 nucleotides match TRBD2. The DNA end is a closer match to TRBJ2-7, so the J assignment may be wrong. The CDR3 loop spans 17 amino acids.

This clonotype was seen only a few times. The DNA of the CDR3 is TGTGCCAGCAGCTTAGACCTAGCAGGCAAAAACATTCAGTACTTC. It encodes CASSLDLAGKNIQYF. This chain connects TRBV7-2 to TRBJ2-4; the D gene is possibly TRBD2 (5 bases). V dropped 1 base and J dropped 3 bases, with 10 bases sitting between them. The germline V gene encodes CDR1 SGHTA and CDR2 FQGNSA. This CDR3 region has 15 residues. Full variable domain (missing parts from reference TRBV7-2 and TRBJ2-4): GAGVSQSPSNKVTEKGKDVELRCDPISGHTALYWYRQSLGQGLEFLIYFQGNSAPDKSGLPSDRFSAERTGGSVSTLTIQRTQQEDSAVYLCASSLDLAGKNIQYFGAGTRLSVL.

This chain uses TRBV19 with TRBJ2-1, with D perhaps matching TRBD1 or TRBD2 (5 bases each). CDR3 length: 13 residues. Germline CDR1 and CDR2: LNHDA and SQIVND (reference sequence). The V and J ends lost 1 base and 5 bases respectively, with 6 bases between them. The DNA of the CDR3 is TGTGCCAGTAGTATAGTGGGGGACAATGAGCAGTTCTTC. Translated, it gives CASSIVGDNEQFF.

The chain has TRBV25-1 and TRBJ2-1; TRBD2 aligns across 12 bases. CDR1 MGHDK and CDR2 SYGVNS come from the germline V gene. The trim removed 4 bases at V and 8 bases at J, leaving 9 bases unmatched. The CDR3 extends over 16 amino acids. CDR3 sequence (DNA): TGTGCCAGCAGTGCCAGACTAGCGGGAGAGGTCGATGAGCAGTTCTTC. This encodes CASSARLAGEVDEQFF. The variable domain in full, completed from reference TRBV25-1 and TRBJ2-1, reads EADIYQTPRYLVIGTGKKITLECSQTMGHDKMYWYQQDPGMELHLIHYSYGVNSTEKGDLSSESTVSRIRTEHFPLTLESARPSHTSQYLCASSARLAGEVDEQFFGPGTRLTVL.

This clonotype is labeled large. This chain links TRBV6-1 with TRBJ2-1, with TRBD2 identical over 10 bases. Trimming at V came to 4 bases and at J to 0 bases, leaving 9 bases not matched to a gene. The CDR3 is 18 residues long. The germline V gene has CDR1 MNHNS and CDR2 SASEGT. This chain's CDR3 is CASSAASGGLSSYNEQFF. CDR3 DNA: TGTGCCAGCAGTGCGGCTAGCGGGGGTCTTAGCTCCTACAATGAGCAGTTCTTC.